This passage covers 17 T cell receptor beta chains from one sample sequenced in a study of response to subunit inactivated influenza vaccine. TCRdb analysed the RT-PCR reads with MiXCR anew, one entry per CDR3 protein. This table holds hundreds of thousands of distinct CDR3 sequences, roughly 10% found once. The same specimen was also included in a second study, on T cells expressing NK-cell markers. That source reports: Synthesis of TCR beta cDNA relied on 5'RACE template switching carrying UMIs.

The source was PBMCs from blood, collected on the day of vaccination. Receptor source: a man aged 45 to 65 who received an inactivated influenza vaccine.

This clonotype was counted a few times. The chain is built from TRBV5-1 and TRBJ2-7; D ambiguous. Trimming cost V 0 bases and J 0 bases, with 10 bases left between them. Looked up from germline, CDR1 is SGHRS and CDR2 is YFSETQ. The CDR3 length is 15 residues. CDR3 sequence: CASSLATRLSYEQYF. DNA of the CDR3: TGCGCCAGCAGCTTGGCCACACGGCTCTCCTACGAGCAGTACTTC.

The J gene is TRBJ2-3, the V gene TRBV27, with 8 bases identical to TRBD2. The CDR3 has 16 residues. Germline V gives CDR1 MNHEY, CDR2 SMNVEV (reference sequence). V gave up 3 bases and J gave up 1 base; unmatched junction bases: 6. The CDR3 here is CASSFSTSGRTDTQYF. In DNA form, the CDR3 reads TGTGCCAGCAGTTTTAGCACTAGCGGACGCACAGATACGCAGTATTTT.

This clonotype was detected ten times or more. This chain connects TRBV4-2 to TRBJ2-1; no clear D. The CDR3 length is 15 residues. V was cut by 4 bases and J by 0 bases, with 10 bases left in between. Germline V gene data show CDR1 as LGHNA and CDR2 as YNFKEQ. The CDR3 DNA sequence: TGTGCCAGCAGCCGAGACCAAAGCTCCTACAATGAGCAGTTCTTC. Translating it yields CASSRDQSSYNEQFF.

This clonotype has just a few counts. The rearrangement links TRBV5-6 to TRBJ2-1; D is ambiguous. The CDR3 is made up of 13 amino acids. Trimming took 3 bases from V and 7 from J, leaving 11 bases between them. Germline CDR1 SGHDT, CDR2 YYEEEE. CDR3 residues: CASSWPGGNEQFF. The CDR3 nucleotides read TGTGCCAGCAGCTGGCCTGGTGGGAATGAGCAGTTCTTC. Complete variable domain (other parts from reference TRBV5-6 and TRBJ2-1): DAGVTQSPTHLIKTRGQQVTLRCSPKSGHDTVSWYQQALGQGPQFIFQYYEEEERQRGNFPDRFSGHQFPNYSSELNVNALLLGDSALYLCASSWPGGNEQFFGPGTRLTVL.

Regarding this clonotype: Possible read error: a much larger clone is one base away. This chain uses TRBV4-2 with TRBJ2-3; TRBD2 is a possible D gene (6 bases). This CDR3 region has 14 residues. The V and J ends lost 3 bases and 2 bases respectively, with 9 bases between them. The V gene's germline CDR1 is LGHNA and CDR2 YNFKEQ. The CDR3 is CASSQDYSTDTQYF. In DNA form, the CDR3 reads TGTGCCAGCAGCCAGGACTACTCCACAGATACGCAGTATTTT.

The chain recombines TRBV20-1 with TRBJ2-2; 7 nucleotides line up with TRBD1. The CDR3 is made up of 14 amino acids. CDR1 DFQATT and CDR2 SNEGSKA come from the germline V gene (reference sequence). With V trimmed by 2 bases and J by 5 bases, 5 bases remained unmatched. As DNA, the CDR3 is TGCAGTGCTAGACCGGGACAGTGGACCGGGGAGCTGTTTTTT. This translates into CSARPGQWTGELFF.

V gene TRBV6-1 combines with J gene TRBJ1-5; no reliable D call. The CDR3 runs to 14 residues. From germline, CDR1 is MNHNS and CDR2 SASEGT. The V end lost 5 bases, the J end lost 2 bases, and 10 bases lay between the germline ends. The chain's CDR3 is CASSNSLGNQPQHF. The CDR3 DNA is TGTGCCAGCAGTAATTCATTGGGCAATCAGCCCCAGCATTTT.

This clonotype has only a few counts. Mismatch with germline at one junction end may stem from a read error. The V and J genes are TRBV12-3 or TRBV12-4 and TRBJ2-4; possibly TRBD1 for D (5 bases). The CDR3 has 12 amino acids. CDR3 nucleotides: TGTGCCAGCAGTTCCCCTGGCGTAGGGGCCCACTTC. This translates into CASSSPGVGAHF.

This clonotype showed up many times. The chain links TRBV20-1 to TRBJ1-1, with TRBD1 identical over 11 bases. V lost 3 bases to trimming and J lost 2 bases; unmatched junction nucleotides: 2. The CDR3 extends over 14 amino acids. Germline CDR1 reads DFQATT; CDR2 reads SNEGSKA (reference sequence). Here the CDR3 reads CSARGQGGNTEAFF. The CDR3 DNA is TGCAGTGCTAGGGGACAGGGGGGAAACACTGAAGCTTTCTTT.

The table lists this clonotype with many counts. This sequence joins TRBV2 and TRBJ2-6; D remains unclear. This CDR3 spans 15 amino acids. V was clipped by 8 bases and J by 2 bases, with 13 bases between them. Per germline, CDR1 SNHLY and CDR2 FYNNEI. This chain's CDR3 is CASQPGFAGANVLTF. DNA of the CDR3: TGTGCCAGCCAACCGGGTTTTGCTGGGGCCAACGTCCTGACTTTC.

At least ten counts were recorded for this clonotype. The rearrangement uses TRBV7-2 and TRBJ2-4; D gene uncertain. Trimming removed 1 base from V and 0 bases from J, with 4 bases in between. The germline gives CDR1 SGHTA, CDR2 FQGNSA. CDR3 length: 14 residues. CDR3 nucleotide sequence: TGTGCCAGCAGCTTAGAGCTAGCCAAAAACATTCAGTACTTC. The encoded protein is CASSLELAKNIQYF.

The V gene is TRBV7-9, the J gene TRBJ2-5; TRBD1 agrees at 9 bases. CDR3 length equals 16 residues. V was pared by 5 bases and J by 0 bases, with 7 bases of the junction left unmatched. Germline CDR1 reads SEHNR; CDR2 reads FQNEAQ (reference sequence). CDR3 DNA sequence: TGTGCCAGCAGCCTCGGACAGGGGAATTACCAAGAGACCCAGTACTTC. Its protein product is CASSLGQGNYQETQYF.

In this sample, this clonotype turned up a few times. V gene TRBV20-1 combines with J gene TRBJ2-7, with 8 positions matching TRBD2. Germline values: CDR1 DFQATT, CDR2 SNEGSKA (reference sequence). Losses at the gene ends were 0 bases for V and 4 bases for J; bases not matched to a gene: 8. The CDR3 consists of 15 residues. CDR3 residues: CSARDLASGYYEQYF. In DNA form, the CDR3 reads TGCAGTGCTAGAGATCTGGCTAGCGGGTATTACGAGCAGTACTTC.

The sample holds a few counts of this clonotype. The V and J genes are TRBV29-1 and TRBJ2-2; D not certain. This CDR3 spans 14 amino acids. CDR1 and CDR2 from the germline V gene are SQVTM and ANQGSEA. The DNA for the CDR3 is TGCACCGCAAGTCTGGCGGCGAACACCGGGGAGCTGTTTTTT. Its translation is CTASLAANTGELFF.

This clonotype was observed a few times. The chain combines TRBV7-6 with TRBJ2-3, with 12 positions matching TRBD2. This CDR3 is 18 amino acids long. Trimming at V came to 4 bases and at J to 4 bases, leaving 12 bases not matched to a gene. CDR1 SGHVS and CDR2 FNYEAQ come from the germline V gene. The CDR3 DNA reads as TGTGCCAGCAGCTCGAGACCTCAGACTAGCGGGGGCTCAGATACGCAGTATTTT. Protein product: CASSSRPQTSGGSDTQYF. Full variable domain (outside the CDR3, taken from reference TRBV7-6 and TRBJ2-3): GAGVSQSPRYKVTKRGQDVALRCDPISGHVSLYWYRQALGQGPEFLTYFNYEAQQDKSGLPNDRFSAERPEGSISTLTIQRTEQRDSAMYRCASSSRPQTSGGSDTQYFGPGTRLTVL.

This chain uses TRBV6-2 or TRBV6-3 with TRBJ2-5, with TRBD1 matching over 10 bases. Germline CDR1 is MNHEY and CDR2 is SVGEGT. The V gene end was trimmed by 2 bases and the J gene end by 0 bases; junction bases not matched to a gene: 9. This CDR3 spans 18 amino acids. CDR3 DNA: TGTGCCAGCAGTTACCACGGACGGACAGGGGGGTACCAAGAGACCCAGTACTTC. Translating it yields CASSYHGRTGGYQETQYF.

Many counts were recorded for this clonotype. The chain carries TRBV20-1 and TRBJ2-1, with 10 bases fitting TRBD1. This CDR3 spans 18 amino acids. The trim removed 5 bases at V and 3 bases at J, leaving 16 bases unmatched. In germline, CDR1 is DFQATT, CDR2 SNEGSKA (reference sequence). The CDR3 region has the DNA TGCAGTGCTGGGCCCGGGACAGGGGTATATTCCCACTACAATGAGCAGTTCTTC. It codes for CSAGPGTGVYSHYNEQFF.